Listed below are T cell receptor beta chains from one sample, sequenced in a study of vaccination effects on CD4 cells after COVID-19. The protocol was immunoSEQ multiplex PCR, while the TCRdb copy is restricted to in-frame clones and leaves out a portion. The sample records approximately 61,000 clones, around three quarters being singletons. These TCRs are of unknown antigen specificity. The sample was CD4+ T cells from PBMCs cultured with HCoV-229E spike peptides, taken after COVID-19 vaccination. These receptors originate from a human donor who received a COVID-19 vaccine. CDR3s include the opening cysteine and the closing phenylalanine or tryptophan. A D gene is named only where the DNA matches it firmly. The listing skips clone size in some rows; elsewhere it reads once, few, many or a size class.

V	J	D	size	CDR3	DNA
TRBV19	TRBJ1-1	TRBD1	.	CASSLRQGFSLFTEAFF	TGTGCCAGTAGTCTGAGACAGGGATTTAGTTTATTTACTGAAGCTTTCTTT
TRBV24-1	TRBJ2-5	.	.	CATSDFGQKETQYF	TGTGCCACCAGTGATTTTGGACAGAAAGAGACCCAGTACTTC
TRBV28	TRBJ1-6	.	few	CASSLFSTPLHF	TGTGCCAGCAGTTTATTTTCGACACCCCTCCACTTT
TRBV14	TRBJ2-3	.	.	CASSQEAFWDTQYF	TGTGCCAGCAGCCAAGAAGCATTTTGGGATACGCAGTATTTT
TRBV15	TRBJ1-4	.	.	CATSRGGEKLFF	TGTGCCACCAGCAGAGGAGGGGAAAAACTGTTTTTT
TRBV28	TRBJ1-5	.	.	CASMSNQPQHF	TGTGCCAGCATGAGCAATCAGCCCCAGCATTTT
TRBV19	TRBJ2-1	TRBD2	.	CASSSTGGGGINEQFF	TGTGCCAGTAGTTCCACCGGGGGCGGGGGGATCAATGAGCAGTTCTTC
TRBV10-1	TRBJ2-3	TRBD2	few	CASSWTSRTSTQYF	TGCGCCAGCAGCTGGACTAGCAGAACAAGTACGCAGTATTTT
TRBV6-4	TRBJ1-2	TRBD1	.	CASSPGQGTNYGYTF	TGTGCCAGCAGCCCCGGACAGGGAACTAACTATGGCTACACCTTC
TRBV18	TRBJ2-3	TRBD1	.	CASSPKGDRAMKDTQYF	TGTGCCAGCTCACCAAAAGGGGACAGGGCTATGAAAGATACGCAGTATTTT
TRBV18	TRBJ1-5	TRBD1	.	CASSPRGQGADQPQHF	TGTGCCAGCTCACCAAGGGGACAGGGGGCTGATCAGCCCCAGCATTTT
TRBV11-1	TRBJ2-3	.	.	CASSEAFTDTQYF	TGTGCCAGCAGCGAAGCGTTCACAGATACGCAGTATTTT
TRBV9	TRBJ2-3	TRBD1	.	CASSSGQGSNTQYF	TGTGCCAGCAGCTCAGGACAGGGCTCAAATACGCAGTATTTT
TRBV6-5	TRBJ1-2	TRBD1	.	CASRRTGADYGYTF	TGTGCCAGCAGGAGGACAGGGGCCGACTATGGCTACACCTTC
TRBV19	TRBJ2-4	TRBD1	.	CASTKGSGGKNIQYF	TGTGCCAGTACTAAGGGTTCAGGGGGCAAAAACATTCAGTACTTC
TRBV5-1	TRBJ1-2	TRBD1	.	CASSLRTGAENYGYTF	TGCGCCAGCAGCCTGAGGACAGGGGCGGAAAACTATGGCTACACCTTC
TRBV6-5	TRBJ2-3	TRBD1	.	CASSFRDRGTDTQYF	TGTGCCAGCAGTTTCCGGGACAGGGGCACAGATACGCAGTATTTT
TRBV5-1	TRBJ2-2	.	.	CASSSRGATTGELFF	TGCGCCAGCAGCTCTAGGGGGGCTACTACCGGGGAGCTGTTTTTT
TRBV15	TRBJ1-2	.	.	CATSRAAIGYTF	TGTGCCACCAGCAGAGCAGCTATCGGCTACACCTTC
TRBV24-1	TRBJ2-4	TRBD1	.	CATSDPKWAGGKNIQYF	TGTGCCACCAGTGACCCGAAGTGGGCAGGGGGCAAAAACATTCAGTACTTC
TRBV6-1	TRBJ2-1	TRBD2	.	CASSEVPIAGAYNEQFF	TGTGCCAGCAGTGAAGTCCCTATAGCGGGGGCGTACAATGAGCAGTTCTTC
TRBV7-8	TRBJ1-6	.	.	CASSLGGATYNSPLHF	TGTGCCAGCAGCTTAGGAGGGGCCACCTATAATTCACCCCTCCACTTT
TRBV4-3	TRBJ1-2	.	.	CASSQLGGVRGDGYTF	TGCGCCAGCAGCCAACTGGGGGGGGTAAGGGGGGATGGCTACACCTTC
TRBV6-5	TRBJ2-3	TRBD2	.	CASSYRLAGADTQYF	TGTGCCAGCAGTTACAGACTAGCGGGGGCGGATACGCAGTATTTT
TRBV14	TRBJ1-1	.	.	CASSQQQETEAFF	TGTGCCAGCAGCCAACAACAGGAGACTGAAGCTTTCTTT
TRBV28	TRBJ2-1	.	.	CACQGGAGHNEQFF	TGTGCCTGTCAGGGGGGGGCGGGGCACAATGAGCAGTTCTTC
TRBV2	TRBJ1-2	TRBD1	.	CASRYLGQGDGYTF	TGTGCCAGCAGGTACCTCGGACAGGGGGACGGCTACACCTTC
TRBV7-2	TRBJ1-6	.	few	CASSQPGRGGSPLHF	TGTGCCAGCAGTCAACCGGGGCGAGGGGGTTCACCCCTCCACTTT
TRBV12-3/TRBV12-4	TRBJ1-4	.	few	CASIGLGGEKLFF	TGTGCCAGCATTGGACTAGGGGGAGAAAAACTGTTTTTT
TRBV18	TRBJ1-2	.	few	CASSDVTRRGYTF	TGTGCCAGCTCAGACGTTACGAGGAGAGGCTACACCTTC
TRBV10-2	TRBJ1-5	.	.	CASSEMGGARQPQHF	TGCGCCAGCAGTGAGATGGGGGGGGCTCGACAGCCCCAGCATTTT
TRBV19	TRBJ2-5	.	.	CASSIPGQRETQYF	TGTGCCAGTAGTATACCAGGCCAGAGGGAGACCCAGTACTTC
TRBV27	TRBJ1-1	TRBD1	.	CASSFGQARDTEAFF	TGTGCCAGCAGTTTTGGACAGGCACGAGACACTGAAGCTTTCTTT
TRBV5-1	TRBJ2-1	.	.	CASSQQGQAYNEQFF	TGCGCCAGCAGTCAACAGGGTCAGGCCTACAATGAGCAGTTCTTC
TRBV6-5	TRBJ2-1	.	.	CASSLLGSYNEQFF	TGTGCCAGCAGCCTTTTAGGGTCCTACAATGAGCAGTTCTTC
TRBV14	TRBJ2-3	TRBD1	.	CASSQRGRGTDTQYF	TGTGCCAGCAGCCAGAGGGGGCGCGGGACAGATACGCAGTATTTT
TRBV19	TRBJ1-4	.	.	CASISGVETNEKLFF	TGTGCCAGTATTTCGGGGGTCGAGACTAATGAAAAACTGTTTTTT
TRBV19	TRBJ1-5	.	.	CASRNYIGNQPQHF	TGTGCCAGTAGGAATTATATCGGCAATCAGCCCCAGCATTTT
TRBV28	TRBJ1-2	TRBD1	few	CASRRDRVEGYTF	TGTGCCAGCAGACGTGACAGGGTTGAGGGCTACACCTTC
TRBV18	TRBJ2-1	TRBD2	.	CASSPVAGGPNEQFF	TGTGCCAGCTCACCCGTAGCGGGGGGGCCGAATGAGCAGTTCTTC
TRBV10-3	TRBJ1-2	.	.	CAIRLTAAYGYTF	TGTGCCATCAGGCTGACAGCCGCTTATGGCTACACCTTC
TRBV15	TRBJ1-6	.	few	CATSRDRGTPPQALHF	TGTGCCACCAGCAGAGATCGGGGGACCCCGCCTCAGGCCCTCCACTTT
TRBV28	TRBJ1-6	.	.	CASLRANSPLHF	TGTGCCAGCTTACGGGCTAATTCACCCCTCCACTTT
TRBV4-1	TRBJ1-4	.	few	CASSQAPLGATNEKLFF	TGCGCCAGCAGCCAAGCCCCCCTTGGAGCAACTAATGAAAAACTGTTTTTT
TRBV6-1	TRBJ1-4	TRBD1	.	CASSEFQGVANEKLFF	TGTGCCAGCAGTGAATTTCAGGGGGTGGCTAATGAAAAACTGTTTTTT
TRBV7-3	TRBJ2-6	.	.	CASSPSPVGRAGANVLTF	TGTGCCAGCAGCCCCTCTCCAGTCGGACGGGCTGGGGCCAACGTCCTGACTTTC
TRBV2	TRBJ1-4	.	.	CASSSQGNEKLFF	TGTGCCAGCAGTTCTCAGGGGAATGAAAAACTGTTTTTT
TRBV6-5	TRBJ1-1	.	few	CASKAEGVGTEAFF	TGTGCCAGCAAAGCCGAGGGGGTAGGCACTGAAGCTTTCTTT
TRBV24-1	TRBJ1-4	.	.	CATSDGRGSNEKLFF	TGTGCCACCAGCGACGGAAGGGGGTCTAATGAAAAACTGTTTTTT
TRBV4-1	TRBJ2-6	.	few	CASSQPGSGANVLTF	TGCGCCAGCAGCCAACCAGGGTCTGGGGCCAACGTCCTGACTTTC
TRBV18	TRBJ1-2	.	once	CASSDDVGASGYTF	TGTGCCAGCTCAGACGATGTTGGGGCTTCTGGCTACACCTTC
TRBV9	TRBJ2-5	.	.	CASSVDSGLETQYF	TGTGCCAGCAGCGTAGATTCAGGGCTGGAGACCCAGTACTTC
TRBV6-2/TRBV6-3	TRBJ1-6	.	.	CASSYSDGSPLHF	TGTGCCAGCAGTTATTCGGACGGCTCACCCCTCCACTTT
TRBV19	TRBJ2-2	TRBD1	.	CATSRGQGFTGELFF	TGTGCCACCTCGAGGGGACAGGGCTTCACCGGGGAGCTGTTTTTT